The clone carrying this T cell receptor beta chain was seen ten or more times. With 3 bases clipped from V and 6 bases from J, the junction kept 10 bases outside the gene matches. This CDR3 has 16 amino acids. Germline V gene data show CDR1 as KGHSH and CDR2 as LQKENI. This sample's TCRbeta library carried unique molecular identifier barcodes. TCRdb independently ran MiXCR on the PCR reads; one entry per CDR3 protein. The table lists some 50,000 distinct CDR3 sequences, around 9% of them singletons. The sample originates from a study of T-cell reconstitution after alpha-beta-depleted transplantation in children.

This chain connects TRBV18 to TRBJ2-7, with 11 bases fitting TRBD2. This clonotype was obtained from a male patient aged 2 to 10 who had a stem cell transplant for chronic granulomatous disease, so the T cells may come from the graft donor. Sequencing was performed on PBMCs, mostly from graft donor cells, taken 60 days after TCRalphabeta/CD19-depleted stem cell transplant. CDR3 protein: CASSPLAGGIGAEQYF. The CDR3 DNA follows: TGTGCCAGCTCACCCCTAGCGGGAGGAATCGGGGCCGAGCAGTACTTC.